The clone carrying this T cell receptor (beta chain) came up once. The data were taken from a study of shared clonotypes between healthy human individuals. Germline trimming cut 1 base from V and 5 bases from J; bases unmatched to any gene: 9. Germline CDR1 SGHRS, CDR2 YFSETQ. This CDR3 is 17 amino acids long. Generated by immunoSEQ multiplex PCR, the TCRdb table keeps only in-frame clones and is missing some. Of millions of clones in the sample, more than 90% were seen once. The clonotype comes from a man aged 18 to 30 in good health. The V gene is TRBV5-1, the J gene TRBJ2-3, with 11 bases aligning to TRBD1. Sequencing used naive CD4+ T cells sorted from blood. Subset meaning: CD45RA+ positively selected. CDR3 in DNA: TGCGCCAGCAGCTTGATGGGACAGGGGGAGCTTGGAGATACGCAGTATTTT. It codes for CASSLMGQGELGDTQYF.